This T cell receptor beta chain was identified in a study of blood T cell repertoires in COVID-19. TCRdb's copy holds only in-frame clones and misses some; the assay was immunoSEQ multiplex PCR. The table has about 370,000 clones, over 75% seen once. V shed 3 bases and J shed 3 bases, with 6 bases lying between them. Germline V gene data show CDR1 as ENHRY and CDR2 as SYGVKD. This CDR3 comprises 13 residues. This chain uses TRBV10-3 with TRBJ2-1; the D is unclear. The origin of this receptor is a woman in her 30s with COVID-19, enrolled during active disease. The sequenced material came from peripheral blood. As DNA, the CDR3 is TGTGCCATCAGTGATAATAGCTACAATGAGCAGTTCTTC. Its protein product is CAISDNSYNEQFF.